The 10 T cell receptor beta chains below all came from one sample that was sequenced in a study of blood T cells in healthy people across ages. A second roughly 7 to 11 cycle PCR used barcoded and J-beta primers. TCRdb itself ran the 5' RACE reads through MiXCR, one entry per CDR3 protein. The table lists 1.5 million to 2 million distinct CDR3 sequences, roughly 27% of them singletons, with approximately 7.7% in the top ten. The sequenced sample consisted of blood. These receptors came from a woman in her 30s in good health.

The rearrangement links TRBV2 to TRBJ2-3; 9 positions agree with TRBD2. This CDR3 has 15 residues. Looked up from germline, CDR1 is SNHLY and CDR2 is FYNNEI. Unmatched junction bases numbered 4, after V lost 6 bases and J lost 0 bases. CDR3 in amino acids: CASSGLASSTDTQYF. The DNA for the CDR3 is TGTGCCAGCAGCGGACTAGCGTCTAGCACAGATACGCAGTATTTT.

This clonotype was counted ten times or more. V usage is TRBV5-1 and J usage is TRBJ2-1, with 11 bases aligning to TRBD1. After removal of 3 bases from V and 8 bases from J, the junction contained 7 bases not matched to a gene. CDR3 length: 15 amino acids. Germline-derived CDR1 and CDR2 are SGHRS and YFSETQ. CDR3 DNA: TGCGCCAGCAGCTCCCCGGACAGGGGGCACTATGAGCAGTTCTTC. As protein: CASSSPDRGHYEQFF.

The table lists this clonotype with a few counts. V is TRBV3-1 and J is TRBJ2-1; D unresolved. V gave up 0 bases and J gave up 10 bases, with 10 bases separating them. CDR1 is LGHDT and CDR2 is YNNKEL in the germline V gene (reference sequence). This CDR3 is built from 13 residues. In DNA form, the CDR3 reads TGTGCCAGCAGCCAAGATTGGAGAGACGAGCAGTTCTTC. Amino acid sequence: CASSQDWRDEQFF.

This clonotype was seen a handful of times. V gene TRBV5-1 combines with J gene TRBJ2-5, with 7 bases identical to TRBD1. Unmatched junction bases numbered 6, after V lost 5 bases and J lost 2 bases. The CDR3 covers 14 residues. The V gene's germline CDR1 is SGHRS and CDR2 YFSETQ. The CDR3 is CASSRDSLQETQYF. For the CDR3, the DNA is TGCGCCAGCAGTCGGGACAGTCTTCAAGAGACCCAGTACTTC. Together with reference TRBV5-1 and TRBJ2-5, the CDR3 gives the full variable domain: KAGVTQTPRYLIKTRGQQVTLSCSPISGHRSVSWYQQTPGQGLQFLFEYFSETQRNKGNFPGRFSGRQFSNSRSEMNVSTLELGDSALYLCASSRDSLQETQYFGPGTRLLVL.

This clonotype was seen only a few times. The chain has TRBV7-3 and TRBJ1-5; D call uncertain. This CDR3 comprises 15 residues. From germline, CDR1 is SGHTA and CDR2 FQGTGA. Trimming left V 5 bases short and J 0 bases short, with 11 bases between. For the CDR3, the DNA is TGTGCCAGCAGCCCTCCGCGCTATAGCAATCAGCCCCAGCATTTT. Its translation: CASSPPRYSNQPQHF.

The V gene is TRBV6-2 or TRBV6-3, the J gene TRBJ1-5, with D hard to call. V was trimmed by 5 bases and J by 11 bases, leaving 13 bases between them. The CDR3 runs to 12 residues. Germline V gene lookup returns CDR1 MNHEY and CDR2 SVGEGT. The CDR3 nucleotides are TGTGCCAGCAGTACGCTTCTCGGGGCCCAGCATTTT. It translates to CASSTLLGAQHF.

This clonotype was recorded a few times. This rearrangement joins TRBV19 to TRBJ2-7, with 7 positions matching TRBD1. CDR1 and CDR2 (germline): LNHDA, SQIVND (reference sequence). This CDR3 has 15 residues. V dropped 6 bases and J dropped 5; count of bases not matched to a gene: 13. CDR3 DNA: TGTGCCAGTAGATACGAGGGGGCAGGGCACGACGAGCAGTACTTC. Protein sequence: CASRYEGAGHDEQYF. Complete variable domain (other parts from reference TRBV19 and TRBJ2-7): DGGITQSPKYLFRKEGQNVTLSCEQNLNHDAMYWYRQDPGQGLRLIYYSQIVNDFQKGDIAEGYSVSREKKESFPLTVTSAQKNPTAFYLCASRYEGAGHDEQYFGPGTRLTVT.

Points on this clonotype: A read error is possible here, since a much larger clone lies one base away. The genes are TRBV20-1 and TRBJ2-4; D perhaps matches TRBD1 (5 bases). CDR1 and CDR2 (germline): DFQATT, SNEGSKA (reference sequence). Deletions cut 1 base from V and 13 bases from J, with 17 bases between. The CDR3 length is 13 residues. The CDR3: CSARVPGAYKQYF. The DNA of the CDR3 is TGCAGTGCTAGAGTTCCTGGGGCCTACAAGCAGTACTTC.

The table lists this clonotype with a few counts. CDR3 region: CASSLDADSYEQYF. CDR3 nucleotide sequence: TGCGCCAGCAGCTTGGATGCGGATAGTTACGAGCAGTACTTC. The gene calls are TRBV5-1 and TRBJ2-5; D call uncertain. Near its end, the DNA agrees better with TRBJ2-7, so the J call may be wrong. Looked up from germline, CDR1 is SGHRS and CDR2 is YFSETQ. The CDR3 length is 14 residues.

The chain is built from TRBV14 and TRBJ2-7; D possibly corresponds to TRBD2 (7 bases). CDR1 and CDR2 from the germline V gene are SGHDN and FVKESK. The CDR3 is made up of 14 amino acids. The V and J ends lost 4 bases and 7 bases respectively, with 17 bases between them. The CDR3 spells CASSRRGPGGEQYF. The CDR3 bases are TGTGCCAGCAGCCGGCGGGGGCCGGGTGGGGAGCAGTACTTC. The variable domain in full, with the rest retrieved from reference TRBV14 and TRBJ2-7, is EAGVTQFPSHSVIEKGQTVTLRCDPISGHDNLYWYRRVMGKEIKFLLHFVKESKQDESGMPNNRFLAERTGGTYSTLKVQPAELEDSGVYFCASSRRGPGGEQYFGPGTRLTVT.